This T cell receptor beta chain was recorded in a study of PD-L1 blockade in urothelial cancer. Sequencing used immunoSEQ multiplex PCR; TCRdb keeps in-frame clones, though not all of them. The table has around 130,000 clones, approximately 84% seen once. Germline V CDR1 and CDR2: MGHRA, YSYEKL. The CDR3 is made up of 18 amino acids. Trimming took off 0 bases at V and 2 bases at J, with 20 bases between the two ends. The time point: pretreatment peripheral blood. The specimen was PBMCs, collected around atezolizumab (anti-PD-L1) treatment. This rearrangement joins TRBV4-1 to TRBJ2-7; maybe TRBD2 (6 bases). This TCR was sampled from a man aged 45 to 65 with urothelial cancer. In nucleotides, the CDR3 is TGCGCCAGCAGCCAAGATCTGTGGGGCGGGACGATGCCCTACGAGCAGTACTTC. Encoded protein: CASSQDLWGGTMPYEQYF.